The 25 T cell receptor beta chains below all came from one sample that was sequenced in a study of T-cell reconstitution after alpha-beta-depleted transplantation in children. A library of TCRbeta sequences, prepared with unique molecular identifiers, was generated. TCRdb passed the PCR reads through MiXCR, listing each CDR3 protein once. This sample carries roughly 350,000 distinct CDR3 sequences, around 15% of them seen once, and the ten largest clones take around 43%. This specimen consisted of PBMCs, mostly from graft donor cells, obtained 360 days after TCRalphabeta/CD19-depleted stem cell transplant. These receptor sequences come from a male patient under 10 years old who had a stem cell transplant for acute lymphoblastic leukemia, so the T cells may come from the graft donor.

The chain recombines TRBV6-2 or TRBV6-3 with TRBJ1-1, with D unclear. The germline CDR1 and CDR2 sequences are MNHEY and SVGEGT. V lost 2 bases, J lost 0 bases, and 13 bases lay in between. This CDR3 is 16 amino acids long. CDR3 in DNA: TGTGCCAGCAGTTACCCCCTAAAGGGCTTGAACACTGAAGCTTTCTTT. Translated: CASSYPLKGLNTEAFF.

There are many counts of this clonotype. The chain recombines TRBV28 with TRBJ2-1; 14 nucleotides align to TRBD2. The CDR3 consists of 14 residues. J was trimmed by 6 bases and V by 8 bases; bases with no gene match: 3. CDR1 is MDHEN and CDR2 is SYDVKM in the germline V gene. The CDR3 here is CASSGLAGANEQFF. DNA of the CDR3: TGTGCCAGCTCGGGACTAGCGGGAGCCAATGAGCAGTTCTTC.

The J gene is TRBJ2-7, the V gene TRBV12-3 or TRBV12-4, with unresolved D. This CDR3 has 14 amino acids. V was trimmed by 5 bases and J by 5 bases, leaving 16 bases between them. DNA of the CDR3: TGTGCCAGCAGTATCGGGCCCCCCCCTCACGAGCAGTACTTC. It encodes CASSIGPPPHEQYF.

The chain recombines TRBV19 with TRBJ2-7, with 8 bases that match TRBD2. In germline, CDR1 is LNHDA, CDR2 SQIVND (reference sequence). There are 13 residues in the CDR3. Trimming took 6 bases from V and 5 from J; bases not matched to a gene: 6. DNA of the CDR3: TGTGCCAGTAGCCTCGGGGGGGGCAACGAGCAGTACTTC. Translated, it gives CASSLGGGNEQYF.

The gene calls are TRBV4-3 and TRBJ2-5; TRBD1 aligns across 7 bases. Trimming at V came to 5 bases and at J to 3 bases, leaving 3 bases not matched to a gene. CDR1 and CDR2 from the germline V gene are LGHNA and YSLEER. The CDR3 is 13 amino acids. The CDR3 region has the DNA TGCGCCAGCAGCTATACAGGGGAAGAGACCCAGTACTTC. It codes for CASSYTGEETQYF.

This sequence joins TRBV7-3 and TRBJ2-1, with 12 positions matching TRBD2. This CDR3 is built from 16 residues. V shed 4 bases and J 4 bases; nucleotides not matched to a gene: 5. Germline lookup yields CDR1 SGHTA and CDR2 FQGTGA. The CDR3 reads CASSSLAGGRYNEQFF. The CDR3 bases are TGTGCCAGCAGCTCCCTAGCGGGAGGGCGATACAATGAGCAGTTCTTC.

This clonotype was detected many times. This rearrangement joins TRBV4-3 to TRBJ2-1, with D possibly called TRBD1 or TRBD2 (5 bases each). The germline V gene has CDR1 LGHNA and CDR2 YSLEER. The ends were cut back, 2 bases at V and 6 bases at J, with 14 bases in the middle. CDR3 size: 15 residues. The DNA of the CDR3 is TGCGCCAGCAGCCAACTAGGGACGGGCTCCAATGAGCAGTTCTTC. Translated: CASSQLGTGSNEQFF.

This clonotype was counted at least ten times. The genes are TRBV29-1 and TRBJ2-1, with D possibly being TRBD1 or TRBD2 (5 bases each). CDR3 length: 10 amino acids. V was shortened by 7 bases and J by 10 bases, with 11 bases between the two germline ends. Germline V gene sequence: CDR1 SQVTM, CDR2 ANQGSEA. The CDR3 region is CSGGSSEQFF. CDR3 sequence (DNA): TGCAGCGGGGGGAGCAGCGAGCAGTTCTTC.

This clonotype was counted only a few times. This chain connects TRBV9 to TRBJ2-1; TRBD2 agrees at 10 bases. V was clipped by 0 bases and J by 4 bases; unmatched bases: 13. The CDR3 is made up of 19 amino acids. CDR1 and CDR2 (germline): SGDLS, YYNGEE. The CDR3 DNA follows: TGTGCCAGCAGCGTAGGATCCCCATTAGCGGGAGGCGGTTACAATGAGCAGTTCTTC. Amino acid sequence: CASSVGSPLAGGGYNEQFF.

This clonotype was observed a few times. The rearrangement links TRBV9 to TRBJ2-5, with D perhaps TRBD2 (5 bases). The germline CDR1 and CDR2 sequences are SGDLS and YYNGEE. The V end was cut by 6 bases, the J end by 4 bases, with 7 bases between. The CDR3 has 11 amino acids. The CDR3 loop is CASIAGETQYF. The CDR3 coding sequence is TGTGCCAGCATTGCGGGAGAGACCCAGTACTTC.

This clonotype was seen more than once but under ten times. V and J are TRBV6-5 and TRBJ1-1; the D is unclear. The CDR3 contains 11 residues. Trimming left V 6 bases short and J 5 bases short, with 7 bases between. Germline-derived CDR1 and CDR2 are MNHEY and SVGAGI. The CDR3 DNA follows: TGTGCCAGCAGAACGAGTACTGAAGCTTTCTTT. Protein product: CASRTSTEAFF.

The rearrangement links TRBV6-2 or TRBV6-3 to TRBJ2-7; TRBD1 agrees at 11 bases. V dropped 5 bases and J dropped 4; count of bases not matched to a gene: 7. From germline, CDR1 is MNHEY and CDR2 SVGEGT. CDR3 length: 15 residues. The CDR3, as DNA: TGTGCCAGCAGTCCAACCGGGACAGGGGGATACGAGCAGTACTTC. Protein product: CASSPTGTGGYEQYF.

The chain employs TRBV20-1 and TRBJ2-7; D is unclear. The CDR3 sequence is 15 residues long. CDR1 DFQATT and CDR2 SNEGSKA come from the germline V gene (reference sequence). Deletions cut 0 bases from V and 0 bases from J, with 12 bases between. CDR3 bases: TGCAGTGCTAGAGACGTGACCAGAAGCTCCTACGAGCAGTACTTC. It codes for CSARDVTRSSYEQYF.

About this clonotype itself: One end of the junction varies from germline; a read error may be responsible. The V gene is TRBV6-1, the J gene TRBJ2-1; 9 positions match TRBD1. The length of the CDR3 is 15 residues. Germline values: CDR1 MNHNS, CDR2 SASEGT. The CDR3 is CVSRPTGTGLYEQFF. Written as DNA, the CDR3 is TGTGTCAGCAGGCCGACCGGGACAGGGTTGTATGAGCAGTTCTTC.

This clonotype was recorded at least ten times. The V and J genes are TRBV9 and TRBJ2-7; weak D call: TRBD2 (8 bases). In germline, CDR1 is SGDLS, CDR2 YYNGEE. Trimming stripped 4 bases from V and 5 bases from J, with 19 bases between. This CDR3 contains 15 residues. The CDR3 DNA sequence: TGTGCCAGCAGCCCCCCAGGGGGGACTAGGCACGAGCAGTACTTC. It is translated as CASSPPGGTRHEQYF.

The V call is TRBV28, the J call TRBJ2-1; TRBD2 aligns across 7 bases. Germline V gene lookup returns CDR1 MDHEN and CDR2 SYDVKM. J lost 2 bases, V lost 8 bases, and 9 bases had no gene match. There are 15 residues in the CDR3. The CDR3 bases are TGTGCCAGCCAAACATTAGCGGGCACCTACAATGAGCAGTTCTTC. Amino acids: CASQTLAGTYNEQFF.

This clonotype was seen more than once but under ten times. The chain links TRBV28 to TRBJ2-3; D not resolved. Trimming took 6 bases from V and 4 from J, leaving 14 bases between them. The CDR3 has 14 amino acids. CDR1 MDHEN and CDR2 SYDVKM come from the germline V gene. The CDR3 bases are TGTGCCAGCAGGCTTGGATTCCTCTCAGATACGCAGTATTTT. Translation gives CASRLGFLSDTQYF.

The chain joins TRBV18 to TRBJ2-1, with D possibly being TRBD1 (6 bases). Per the germline V gene, CDR1 is KGHSH and CDR2 is LQKENI. V lost 4 bases and J 6 bases, leaving 16 bases between the germline ends. The CDR3 contains 15 residues. CDR3 sequence: CASSLTGNSGNEQFF. The CDR3 region has the DNA TGTGCCAGCTCACTCACAGGGAATAGTGGCAATGAGCAGTTCTTC.

This clonotype has more than one count but fewer than ten. V usage is TRBV4-3 and J usage is TRBJ2-7, with TRBD2 matching over 7 bases. The germline CDR1 and CDR2 sequences are LGHNA and YSLEER. The CDR3 totals 15 residues. Unmatched junction bases numbered 5, after V lost 0 bases and J lost 3 bases. CDR3 residues: CASSQDGEGYYEQYF. The CDR3 nucleotides read TGCGCCAGCAGCCAAGATGGGGAGGGGTACTACGAGCAGTACTTC.

The chain employs TRBV29-1 and TRBJ2-7, with TRBD2 identical over 9 bases. The germline gives CDR1 SQVTM, CDR2 ANQGSEA. Trimming took 5 bases from V and 2 from J; bases not matched to a gene: 7. The CDR3 covers 14 residues. CDR3 sequence: CSVLGASGTYEQYF. CDR3 in DNA: TGCAGCGTTTTGGGGGCTAGCGGGACCTACGAGCAGTACTTC.

The chain couples TRBV6-5 to TRBJ1-1, with D perhaps TRBD1 (6 bases). Germline values: CDR1 MNHEY, CDR2 SVGAGI. Trimming pared 4 bases from V and 8 bases from J, leaving 14 bases between. The CDR3 loop spans 13 amino acids. The CDR3 bases are TGTGCCAGCAGTTGGGGGGGGCGCAGGGAAGCTTTCTTT. Its translation is CASSWGGRREAFF.

This clonotype was detected only a few times. The chain has TRBV6-5 and TRBJ1-4; TRBD1 might be the D (6 bases). With 0 bases removed from V and 10 bases from J, the gap between germline ends came to 18 bases. This CDR3 has 16 amino acids. Per the germline V gene, CDR1 is MNHEY and CDR2 is SVGAGI. CDR3 region: CASSYSGGGLGGKLFF. In DNA, the CDR3 is TGTGCCAGCAGTTACTCGGGTGGGGGGCTAGGGGGAAAACTGTTTTTT.

The table lists this clonotype with many counts. The V gene is TRBV25-1, the J gene TRBJ2-7; 7 positions agree with TRBD1. This CDR3 is 15 amino acids long. V shed 2 bases, J shed 3 bases, and the junction held 7 bases outside the gene matches. Germline V gives CDR1 MGHDK, CDR2 SYGVNS. CDR3 DNA sequence: TGTGCCAGCAGTGAAACAGGGGAACTTCTCTACGAGCAGTACTTC. It is translated as CASSETGELLYEQYF.

This clonotype appeared a few times. The chain links TRBV4-2 to TRBJ2-2; D not resolved. V was clipped by 0 bases and J by 4 bases, with 6 bases between them. The CDR3 is 14 residues long. CDR1 LGHNA and CDR2 YNFKEQ come from the germline V gene. DNA of the CDR3: TGTGCCAGCAGCCAAGAGGCTACCACCGGGGAGCTGTTTTTT. Translated, it gives CASSQEATTGELFF.

This chain joins TRBV7-2 and TRBJ2-7, with D perhaps TRBD2 (6 bases). From germline, CDR1 is SGHTA and CDR2 FQGNSA. This CDR3 has 14 amino acids. Trimming removed 5 bases at V and 5 bases at J, with 16 bases between. CDR3 coding DNA: TGTGCCAGCAGCCCGTGGCAGGGAGGAGACGAGCAGTACTTC. Translation gives CASSPWQGGDEQYF. Using reference TRBV7-2 and TRBJ2-7 for the parts outside the CDR3, the full variable domain is GAGVSQSPSNKVTEKGKDVELRCDPISGHTALYWYRQSLGQGLEFLIYFQGNSAPDKSGLPSDRFSAERTGGSVSTLTIQRTQQEDSAVYLCASSPWQGGDEQYFGPGTRLTVT.